This TCR beta chain was sequenced in a study of blood T cells in healthy people across ages. Study-wide findings and caveats: Naive T cell percentage and TCR beta diversity correlated strongly.

This clonotype was found a few times. Antigen unknown. CDR3 length equals 13 residues. Per the germline V gene, CDR1 is SQVTM and CDR2 is ANQGSEA. V was trimmed by 4 bases and J by 2 bases, leaving 12 bases between them. A second PCR, run for about 7 to 11 cycles, used a sample-barcoded 5' primer plus a J-beta primer mix. TCRdb called the 5' RACE reads again in MiXCR, with one record for every CDR3 protein. The sample carries approximately 2,000,000 distinct CDR3 sequences, roughly 43% recorded once. The sample was blood. The chain combines TRBV29-1 with TRBJ2-7; D might be TRBD1 (5 bases). This TCR was sampled from a human donor in good health. The CDR3 DNA is TGCAGCGTTGGGGCCTCAGGGACCTACGAGCAGTACTTC. It encodes CSVGASGTYEQYF.